This T cell receptor (beta chain) was obtained from a study of cytomegalovirus exposure and HLA in healthy donors. Whole-study findings and limits: The study labeled 164 TCR beta chains cytomegalovirus-associated. Because they were indistinguishable, some V segments, including TRBV6-2 and TRBV6-3, were excluded.

This clone was picked up a small number of times. The antigen is undetermined. Vbeta (60) and Jbeta (13) primers were used in the PCR. Sequencing used immunoSEQ multiplex PCR; TCRdb keeps in-frame clones, though not all of them. This sample has some 100,000 clones; about 70% occur once, and the top ten carry approximately 12%. Germline V gene lookup returns CDR1 MNHEY and CDR2 SVGAGI. After removal of 5 bases from V and 10 bases from J, the junction contained 12 bases not matched to a gene. The CDR3 consists of 15 residues. Sequenced material: PBMCs. The clonotype originates from a middle-aged woman in good health and CMV-seropositive. The rearrangement joins TRBV6-5 to TRBJ1-1, with 11 bases aligning to TRBD1. The CDR3 sequence: CASSPQTGTGGRAFF. The CDR3 DNA follows: TGTGCCAGCAGTCCTCAAACCGGGACAGGGGGTCGAGCTTTCTTT.